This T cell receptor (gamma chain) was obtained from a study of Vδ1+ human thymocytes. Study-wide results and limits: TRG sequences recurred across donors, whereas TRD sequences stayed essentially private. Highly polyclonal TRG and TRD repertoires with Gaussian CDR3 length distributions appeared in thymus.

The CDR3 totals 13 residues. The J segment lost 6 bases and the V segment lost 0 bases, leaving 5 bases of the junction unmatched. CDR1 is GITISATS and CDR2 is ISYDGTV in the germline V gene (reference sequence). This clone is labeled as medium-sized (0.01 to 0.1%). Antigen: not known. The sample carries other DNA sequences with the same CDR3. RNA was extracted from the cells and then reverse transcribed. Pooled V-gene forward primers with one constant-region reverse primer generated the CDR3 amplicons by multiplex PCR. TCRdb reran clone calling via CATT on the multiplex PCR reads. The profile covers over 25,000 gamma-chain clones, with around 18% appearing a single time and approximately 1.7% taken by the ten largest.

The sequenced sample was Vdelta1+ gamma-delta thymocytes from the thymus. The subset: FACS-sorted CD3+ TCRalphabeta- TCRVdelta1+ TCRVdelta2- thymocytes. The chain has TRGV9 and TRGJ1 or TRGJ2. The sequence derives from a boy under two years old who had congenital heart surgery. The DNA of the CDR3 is TGTGCCTTGTGGGAGGTGCCGGGTTATAAGAAACTCTTT. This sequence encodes CALWEVPGYKKLF.